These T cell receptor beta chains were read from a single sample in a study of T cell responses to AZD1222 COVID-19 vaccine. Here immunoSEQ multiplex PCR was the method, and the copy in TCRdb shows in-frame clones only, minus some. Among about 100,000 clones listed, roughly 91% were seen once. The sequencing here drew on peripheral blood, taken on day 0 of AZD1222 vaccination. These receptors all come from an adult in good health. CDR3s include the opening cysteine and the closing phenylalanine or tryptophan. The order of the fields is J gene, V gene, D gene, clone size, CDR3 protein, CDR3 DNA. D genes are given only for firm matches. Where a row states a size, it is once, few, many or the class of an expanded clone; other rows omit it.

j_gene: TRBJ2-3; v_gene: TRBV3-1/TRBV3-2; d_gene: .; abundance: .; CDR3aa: CASSQDPGPPGDTQYF; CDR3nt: TGTGCCAGCAGCCAAGACCCGGGCCCACCGGGGGATACGCAGTATTTT
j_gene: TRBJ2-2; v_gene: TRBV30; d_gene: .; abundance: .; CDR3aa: CAWSYQGTGELFF; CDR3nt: TGTGCCTGGAGTTACCAGGGCACCGGGGAGCTGTTTTTT
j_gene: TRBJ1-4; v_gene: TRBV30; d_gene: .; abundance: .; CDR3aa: CAWSYEGSSAANEKLFF; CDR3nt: TGTGCCTGGAGTTACGAAGGGTCTTCTGCGGCTAATGAAAAACTGTTTTTT
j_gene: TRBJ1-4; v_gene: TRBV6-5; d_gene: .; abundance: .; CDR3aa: CATMNGGGDEKLFF; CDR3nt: TGTGCCACCATGAACGGGGGCGGGGATGAAAAACTGTTTTTT
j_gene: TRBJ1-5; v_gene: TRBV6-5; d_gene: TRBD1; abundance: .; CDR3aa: CASSRGQGKEPQHF; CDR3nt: TGTGCCAGCAGTCGGGGACAGGGAAAGGAGCCCCAGCATTTT
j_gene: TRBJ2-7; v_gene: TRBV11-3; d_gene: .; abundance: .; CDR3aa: CASSFRRCRDEQYF; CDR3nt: TGTGCCAGCAGCTTTCGCAGGTGCAGGGACGAGCAGTACTTC
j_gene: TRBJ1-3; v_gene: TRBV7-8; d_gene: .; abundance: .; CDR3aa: CASSLEVGVRNTIYF; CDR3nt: TGTGCCAGCAGCTTAGAGGTCGGGGTTAGAAACACCATATATTTT
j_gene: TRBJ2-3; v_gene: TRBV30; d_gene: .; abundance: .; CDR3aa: CALVGVSTDTQYF; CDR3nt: TGTGCCCTGGTGGGGGTAAGCACAGATACGCAGTATTTT
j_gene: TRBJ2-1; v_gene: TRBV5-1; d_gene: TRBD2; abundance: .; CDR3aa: CASSSQRGELNEQFF; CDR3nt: TGCGCCAGCAGCTCCCAGCGGGGGGAATTAAATGAGCAGTTCTTC
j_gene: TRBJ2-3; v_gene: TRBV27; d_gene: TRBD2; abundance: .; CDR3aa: CASSTPASGRVGDTQYF; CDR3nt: TGTGCCAGCAGTACGCCCGCTAGCGGGAGGGTCGGAGATACGCAGTATTTT
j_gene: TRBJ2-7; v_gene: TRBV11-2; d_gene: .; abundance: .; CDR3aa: CASSLGEGTAAF; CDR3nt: TGTGCCAGCAGCTTAGGAGAGGGTACAGCCGCCTTC
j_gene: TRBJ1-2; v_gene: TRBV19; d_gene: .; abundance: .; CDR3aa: CASSWLGRADGYTF; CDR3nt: TGTGCCAGTAGCTGGTTGGGCAGGGCGGATGGCTACACCTTC
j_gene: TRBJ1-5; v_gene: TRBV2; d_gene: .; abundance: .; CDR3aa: CASAALGGNNQPQHF; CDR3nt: TGTGCCAGTGCTGCCTTGGGGGGGAACAATCAGCCCCAGCATTTT
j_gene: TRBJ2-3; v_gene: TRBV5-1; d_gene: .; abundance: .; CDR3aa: CASSLESSFTQYF; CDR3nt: TGCGCCAGCAGCTTGGAATCTAGTTTCACGCAGTATTTT
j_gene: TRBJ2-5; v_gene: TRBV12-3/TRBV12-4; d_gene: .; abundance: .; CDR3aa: CASSNQETQYF; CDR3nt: TGTGCCAGCAGCAACCAAGAGACCCAGTACTTC
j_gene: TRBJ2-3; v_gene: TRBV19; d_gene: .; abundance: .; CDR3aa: CATSTDHATDTQYF; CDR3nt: TGTGCCACCTCTACGGATCACGCCACAGATACGCAGTATTTT
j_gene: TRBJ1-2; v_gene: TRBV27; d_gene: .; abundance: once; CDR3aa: CASSGFRGGGGYTF; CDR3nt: TGTGCCAGCAGTGGGTTCAGAGGAGGGGGAGGCTACACCTTC
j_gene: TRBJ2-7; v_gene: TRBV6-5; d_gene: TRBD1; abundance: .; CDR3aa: CASRLGGTVPYEQYF; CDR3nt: TGTGCCAGCAGACTTGGTGGGACAGTTCCCTACGAGCAGTACTTC
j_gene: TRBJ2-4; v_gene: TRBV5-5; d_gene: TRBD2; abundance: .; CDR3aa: CASRDRGDVIQYF; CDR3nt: TGTGCCAGCAGGGACCGGGGGGACGTCATTCAGTACTTC
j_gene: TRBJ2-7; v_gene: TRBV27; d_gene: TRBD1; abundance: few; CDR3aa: CASSSVGQGIHEQYF; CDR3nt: TGTGCCAGCAGTTCCGTCGGACAGGGGATTCACGAGCAGTACTTC
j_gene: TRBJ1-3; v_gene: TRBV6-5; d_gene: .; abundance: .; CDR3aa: CASSYSVQTPGNTIYF; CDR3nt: TGTGCCAGCAGTTACTCGGTCCAAACCCCCGGAAACACCATATATTTT
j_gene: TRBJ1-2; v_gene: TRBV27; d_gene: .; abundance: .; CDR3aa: CASSLSGYNGYTF; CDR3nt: TGTGCCAGCAGTTTATCAGGGTACAATGGCTACACCTTC
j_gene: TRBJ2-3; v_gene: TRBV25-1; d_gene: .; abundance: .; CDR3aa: CASSPQRFTDTQYF; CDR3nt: TGTGCCAGCAGTCCCCAGCGCTTCACAGATACGCAGTATTTT
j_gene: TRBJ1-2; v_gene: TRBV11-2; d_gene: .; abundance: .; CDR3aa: CASSLGGPREGYTF; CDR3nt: TGTGCCAGCAGCTTAGGGGGGCCCCGAGAGGGCTACACCTTC
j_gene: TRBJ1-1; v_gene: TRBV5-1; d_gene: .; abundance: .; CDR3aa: CASSLSDTEAFF; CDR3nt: TGCGCCAGCAGCTTGAGTGACACTGAAGCTTTCTTT
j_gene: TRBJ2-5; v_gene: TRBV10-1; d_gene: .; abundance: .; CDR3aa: CASSDGVEQTQYF; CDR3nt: TGCGCCAGCAGTGACGGGGTTGAACAGACCCAGTACTTC
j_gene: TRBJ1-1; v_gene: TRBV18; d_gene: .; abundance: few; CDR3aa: CANPSGLDTEAFF; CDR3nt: TGTGCCAATCCATCGGGGTTGGACACTGAAGCTTTCTTT
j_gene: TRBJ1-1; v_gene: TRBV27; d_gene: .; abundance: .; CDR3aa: CASSIRQRNTEAFF; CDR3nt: TGTGCCAGCTCCATCCGACAGCGCAACACTGAAGCTTTCTTT
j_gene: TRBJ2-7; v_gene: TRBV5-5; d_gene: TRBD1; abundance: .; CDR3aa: CASSLSQGYYEQYF; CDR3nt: TGTGCCAGCAGCTTGTCACAGGGGTACTACGAGCAGTACTTC
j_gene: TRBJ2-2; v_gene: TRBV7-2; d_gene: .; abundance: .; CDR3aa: CASSPREPGELFF; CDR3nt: TGTGCCAGCAGCCCCCGGGAGCCCGGGGAGCTGTTTTTT
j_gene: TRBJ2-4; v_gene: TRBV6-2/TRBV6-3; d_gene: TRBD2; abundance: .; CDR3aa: CASSYTPRETSGLFRNIQYF; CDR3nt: TGTGCCAGCAGTTACACCCCTCGGGAGACTAGCGGGCTCTTTCGAAACATTCAGTACTTC
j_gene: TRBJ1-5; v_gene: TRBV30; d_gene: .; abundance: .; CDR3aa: CAWSGGPDQPQHF; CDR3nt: TGTGCCTGGAGTGGAGGACCGGATCAGCCCCAGCATTTT
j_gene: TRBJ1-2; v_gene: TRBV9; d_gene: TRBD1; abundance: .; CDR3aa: CASSVSGQNPYGYTF; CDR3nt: TGTGCCAGCAGCGTATCGGGACAGAATCCCTATGGCTACACCTTC
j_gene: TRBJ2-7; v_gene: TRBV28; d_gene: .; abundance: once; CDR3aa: CASSVPTMDEQYF; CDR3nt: TGTGCCAGCAGTGTTCCAACCATGGACGAGCAGTACTTC
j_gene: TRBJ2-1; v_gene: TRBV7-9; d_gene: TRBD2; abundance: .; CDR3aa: CASSSKGGIAGVYNEQFF; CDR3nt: TGTGCCAGCAGCTCCAAGGGGGGTATAGCGGGAGTCTACAATGAGCAGTTCTTC
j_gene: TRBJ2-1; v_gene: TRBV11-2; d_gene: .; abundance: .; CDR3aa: CASTGTVNNEQFF; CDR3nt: TGTGCCAGCACTGGGACGGTAAACAATGAGCAGTTCTTC
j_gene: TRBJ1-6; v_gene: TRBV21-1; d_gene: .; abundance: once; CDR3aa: CASSNRKPRDRLNSPLHF; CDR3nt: TGTGCCAGCAGCAACCGTAAACCAAGGGACAGGTTGAATTCACCCCTCCACTTT
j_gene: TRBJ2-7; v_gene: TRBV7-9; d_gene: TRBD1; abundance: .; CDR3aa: CASSFPVGTGFHEQYF; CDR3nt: TGTGCCAGCAGCTTCCCCGTCGGGACAGGGTTCCACGAGCAGTACTTC
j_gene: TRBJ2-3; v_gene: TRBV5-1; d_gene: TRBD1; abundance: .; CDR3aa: CASSYRQGTTDTQYF; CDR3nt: TGCGCCAGCAGCTACAGACAGGGGACCACAGATACGCAGTATTTT
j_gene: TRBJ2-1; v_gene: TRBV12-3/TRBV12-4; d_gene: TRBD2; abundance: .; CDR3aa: CASNPGTSDEQFF; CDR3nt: TGTGCCAGCAACCCCGGGACTAGCGATGAGCAGTTCTTC
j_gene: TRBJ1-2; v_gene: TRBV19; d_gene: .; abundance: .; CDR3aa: CASRLTEFYGYTF; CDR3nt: TGTGCCAGTAGACTAACAGAGTTCTATGGCTACACCTTC
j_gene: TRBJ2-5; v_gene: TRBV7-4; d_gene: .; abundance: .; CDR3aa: CASSFRALPETQYF; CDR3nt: TGTGCCAGCAGCTTTAGGGCCTTACCAGAGACCCAGTACTTC
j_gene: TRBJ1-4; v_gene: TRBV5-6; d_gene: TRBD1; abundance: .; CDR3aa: CASSLTQGTNEKLFF; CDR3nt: TGTGCCAGCAGCTTGACACAGGGGACTAATGAAAAACTGTTTTTT
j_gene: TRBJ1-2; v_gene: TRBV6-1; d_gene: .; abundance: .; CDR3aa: CASSEGETFRAGYTF; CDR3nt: TGTGCCAGCAGTGAAGGGGAAACCTTCAGAGCCGGCTACACCTTC
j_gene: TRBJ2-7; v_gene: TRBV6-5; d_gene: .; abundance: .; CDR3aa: CASSYGGANYEQYF; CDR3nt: TGTGCCAGCAGTTACGGGGGAGCCAACTACGAGCAGTACTTC
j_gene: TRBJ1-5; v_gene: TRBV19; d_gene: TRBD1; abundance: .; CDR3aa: CASAGTGGGQPQHF; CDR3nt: TGTGCCAGTGCCGGGACAGGGGGTGGGCAGCCCCAGCATTTT
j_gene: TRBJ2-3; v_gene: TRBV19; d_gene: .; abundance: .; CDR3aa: CASSTLRQTDTQYF; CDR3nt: TGTGCCAGTAGTACCCTCCGACAGACAGATACGCAGTATTTT
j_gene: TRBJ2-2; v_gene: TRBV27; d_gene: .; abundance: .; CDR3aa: CASSDLYKFTGELFF; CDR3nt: TGTGCCAGCAGCGACCTATATAAATTCACCGGGGAGCTGTTTTTT